This T cell receptor (beta chain) was observed in a study of cytomegalovirus exposure and HLA in healthy donors (dated by TCRdb to the late 2010s). For the study in its entirety: An earlier analysis of some 620 of the donors reported approximately 280 Gb of sequence data and 95 million to 120 million unique TCR beta sequences obtained from about 170 million T cells. Because of strong linkage in the cohort, roughly five DR-DQ haplotypes were treated as single units for association and clustering. Of the 300 to 500 genotyped donors, roughly 80% were placed in the genetic ancestry cluster associated with self-reported Caucasian donors. A later analysis re-examined previously published TCR beta repertoires from roughly 650 donors and added high-resolution HLA genotyping to investigate patterns of TCR occurrence. Alongside the repertoire data, information on donor age, sex, ethnicity and CMV serostatus was compiled. The aim of the study was to test whether cataloging public T cell receptors could identify signatures of past pathogen exposure. Across 398 genotyped donors of the cohort, an average of about 240,000 unique TCR beta nucleotide sequences per donor were sequenced, and approximately 17% of those sequences were non-productive. An earlier analysis of around 580 of the donors used high-throughput TCR beta sequencing to judge whether each TCR beta V gene segment behaved as functional or pseudogenic. To predict cytomegalovirus infection status, the study combined high-throughput TCR immunosequencing, statistical association of individual TCRs with disease status, and machine learning. Every discovery cohort repertoire had been produced on one sequencing platform. The later analysis used no new phenotypic data to find candidate immune exposures, relying instead on TCR beta sequences and their occurrence across donors. Besides the first cohort of 666 subjects, a separate validation cohort made up of over 100 different subjects was used. Using immunosequencing, the study profiled T cell repertoires from 666 subjects and related those repertoires to cytomegalovirus serostatus. A later genetic analysis used genome-wide SNP genotypes for about 65% of the roughly 670 donors, treating that subset as a discovery cohort. An early release covering 500 to 750 HLA-typed donors comprised 250 to 350 gigabases of sequencing data and around 80 million unique TCR sequences. The number of donors typed differed by locus, with about 629-640 for A, B, C, DRB1 and DQB1, 522 for DQA1, 600 to 610 for DPA1, and some 470 for DPB1. HLA typing included class I and class II loci at four-digit resolution. Results and caveats for the whole study, not just this receptor: Correlated functional status among segregating V segments might be attributable to linkage disequilibrium, but an unknown experimental factor could not be ruled out. An earlier analysis of approximately 570 of the donors showed that most TCR beta V segments appeared in productive rearrangements either about 87% or about 30% of the time, which broadly matched IMGT annotations. Assigning TCR associations to individual alleles was difficult when HLA alleles, especially DR and DQ, strongly co-occurred. A later genetic analysis reported fewer N-insertions in productive TCRs among donors in an Asian-associated ancestry cluster than the roughly 670-donor mean. While some public TCRs were present in many individuals, most TCR sequences turned up only very rarely across donors. The study listed 164 TCR beta chains as associated with cytomegalovirus. The 87-base-pair reads could not distinguish some IMGT-functional V segments, including TRBV6-2 and TRBV6-3, so those segments were excluded. The authors suggested that the approach could potentially be generalized to other disease states and immunological phenotypes. According to a later analysis, parvovirus B19, influenza, CMV and Epstein-Barr virus appeared linked to several top co-occurrence clusters. A later analysis associated 15,000 to 20,000 TCR beta sequences with specific HLA alleles at a false discovery rate of 0.05. The cohort was sequenced for TCR beta chains only, and without alpha or paired-chain data the features that could be detected were limited. A later analysis found that HLA-associated TCR beta chains were more clonally expanded and had lower generation probabilities than equally common non-associated chains. An association between a missense DCLRE1C variant and V-gene and J-gene trimming of TCR beta chains was found in a later genetic analysis and replicated in an independent cohort. Over 15 rarely observed V segments, including chromosome 9 orphons, were excluded from the earlier analysis of some 590 of the donors because counts were too low. According to a later analysis, most CMV-associated TCR beta chains appeared to be HLA-restricted, and the HLA associations seemed to be driven largely by CMV exposure. The only immune exposure information available for the cohort was CMV serostatus. The classifier was reported to diagnose cytomegalovirus status with high specificity and sensitivity in both the original cohort and the validation cohort. Because HLA typing was missing for some donors at each locus, association tests included only the typed subset. In a later analysis, the rate of TCR association differed among HLA loci, with DRB1 alleles having the most associated TCRs and HLA-C alleles having the fewest. In vitro tests confirmed that a few of the cytomegalovirus-associated TCR beta chains recognize cytomegalovirus antigens. A cluster of highly shared sequence variants was judged likely to represent a technical artifact of the sequencing pipeline. A further reported finding was that TCR beta sequences accurately predicted the HLA-A and HLA-B alleles for most subjects in the first cohort. Roughly uniform sequencing depth across donors was assumed in presence/absence analyses, although this assumption may not hold.

As regards this clone: Its antigen specificity is not known. No per-base quality is available; no much larger clone lies one base away.

The library came from the immunoSEQ multiplex PCR assay. For the multiplex PCR, a mixture combining 60 forward primers for TCR Vbeta segments and 13 reverse primers for TCR Jbeta segments was used. The CDR3 region of rearranged TCR beta genes was amplified from genomic DNA by a multiplex PCR assay. Amplified TCR beta libraries were sequenced as 87-base-pair reads on the Illumina HiSeq System. The original methods were these. A later analysis tallied some 79 million unique TCR beta chains across the 700 or so repertoires, and around 10 million of those chains were shared by two or more donors. Raw reads were error-corrected and collapsed into unique sequences with a nearest-neighbor algorithm that merged closely related sequences to remove PCR and sequencing errors. Alignment of CDR3 sequences to IMGT reference sequences was used to assign V, D and J gene segments. Each retained sequence needed at least a six-nucleotide match to both a V gene segment and a J gene segment. A rearrangement counted as productive if the CDR3 had no stop codons and remained in frame with V and J, and every other rearrangement counted as non-productive. CDR3 was defined according to IMGT convention as the region running from the second conserved V-encoded cysteine to the conserved J-encoded phenylalanine. In an earlier analysis of 587 of the donors, sequences lacking an unambiguous match to a single V gene segment were excluded. An earlier analysis of 587 of the donors classified V segments as functional when productive rearrangements were above 56.7% and as segregating when the standard deviation between donors was above 5%. A statistical classification framework was built to diagnose cytomegalovirus status from the catalog of TCR beta chain sequences. A later analysis assigned V and J genes by comparing TCR nucleotide sequences with IMGT/GENE-DB human TR gene sequences. Using the TCRdist pipeline, a later analysis assigned CDR3 sequences along with most-parsimonious VDJ recombination scenarios. A later analysis defined each TCR beta chain by its CDR3 amino acid sequence plus V-gene family, and excluded reads lacking a unique V-gene family. A later analysis removed 500 to 600 highly shared, low-generation-probability nucleotide sequences to deal with suspected cross-contamination and a sequencing artifact. In a later analysis, a clonal expansion index for each public chain was calculated from normalized within-repertoire ranks of inferred template counts. A later analysis computed generation probabilities with a VDJ recombination model fitted to out-of-frame rearrangements, and checked the results against IGoR. In a later analysis, TCR-TCR, TCR-HLA and TCR-CMV co-occurrence was scored with hypergeometric tests, and a repertoire-size bias correction was applied to TCR pairs. A later analysis estimated false discovery rates by permuting HLA or CMV assignments 20 times. In a later analysis, co-occurring TCRs were grouped using DBSCAN, and TCRdist sequence similarity was added for clustering within HLA-allele-positive subsets. For co-occurrence clustering, repertoires with fewer than 30,000 or more than 120,000 public chains were excluded, along with roughly 5 repertoires with anomalous nucleotide sharing. The source is immuneACCESS, and TCRdb retained only in-frame sequences with V and J called. Part of the clones is not carried over; for the studies checked, unresolved V genes explain less than half of this, and the remainder is unexplained. V, J and clone size are taken as reported in that table, and D and trimming were inferred from the DNA itself. The sample includes about 64,000 clones, with around 77% observed a single time. Around 5.1% of the sample comes from the top ten.

The V end gives up 0 bases and the J end 5 bases, leaving 6 bases in the junction not matched to a gene. The germline V gene yields SGDLS for CDR1 and YYNGEE for CDR2. CDR3 length: 16 amino acids, cysteine to phenylalanine. Only CDR3 DNA remains: 48 bases, in frame from the first base. The cohort comprised 670 or so healthy bone marrow donors. Cohort members were all nominally healthy when sampled, although unrecorded immune exposures were likely present. The donor was CMV seropositive and belonged to the group of 250 to 300 seropositive cohort members. Every donor gave a peripheral blood sample, and the peripheral blood mononuclear cells from that sample were used for TCR beta sequencing. Genomic DNA extraction from the blood cell samples was performed with the Qiagen DNeasy Blood Extraction Kit.

Sequencing input: PBMCs. The source of this sequence is a male donor in good health and CMV-seropositive. This chain joins TRBV9 to TRBJ2-3, and 10 bases in between align with TRBD2. The base sequence is TGTGCCAGCAGCGTAGAGCCTAGCGGGGGAGGAGATACGCAGTATTTT. Translation gives CASSVEPSGGGDTQYF.